The 4 T cell receptor beta chains given below trace back to one sample, sequenced in a study of blood T cells in healthy people across ages. A second PCR of roughly 6 to 12 cycles used a sample-barcoded 5' primer and a J-beta primer mix. TCRdb re-called the 5' RACE reads with MiXCR, one entry per CDR3 protein. The sample has 1.8 million or so distinct CDR3 sequences, approximately 40% seen once. The material sequenced was blood. The receptors shown here come from a human donor in good health.

This clonotype was detected only a few times. The chain couples TRBV7-8 to TRBJ2-7; D is perhaps TRBD1 (5 bases). This CDR3 has 15 residues. The germline V gene encodes CDR1 SGHVS and CDR2 FQNEAQ. With 4 bases removed from V and 1 base from J, the gap between germline ends came to 14 bases. CDR3 sequence reads: CASSSAQGGSYEQYF. In DNA form, the CDR3 reads TGTGCCAGCAGCTCGGCGCAGGGCGGATCCTACGAGCAGTACTTC.

The chain recombines TRBV5-4 with TRBJ2-4; 10 bases line up with TRBD2. The J call may be wrong; the DNA end is better matched by TRBJ2-5. The germline V gene encodes CDR1 SGHNT and CDR2 YYREEE (reference sequence). The CDR3 has 16 amino acids. The CDR3 here is CASSSPSGGPPETQYF. In DNA form, the CDR3 reads TGTGCCAGCAGCTCCCCTAGCGGGGGTCCTCCGGAGACCCAGTACTTC.

The chain recombines TRBV9 with TRBJ2-1, with D perhaps matching TRBD2 (6 bases). The germline V gene encodes CDR1 SGDLS and CDR2 YYNGEE. V was pared by 4 bases and J by 0 bases, with 20 bases between. The CDR3 contains 18 residues. CDR3 sequence (DNA): TGTGCCAGCAGCCTCCGGCACCGGGACTCAGACTCCTACAATGAGCAGTTCTTC. It yields the protein CASSLRHRDSDSYNEQFF. Using reference TRBV9 and TRBJ2-1 for the parts outside the CDR3, the full variable domain is DSGVTQTPKHLITATGQRVTLRCSPRSGDLSVYWYQQSLDQGLQFLIQYYNGEERAKGNILERFSAQQFPDLHSELNLSSLELGDSALYFCASSLRHRDSDSYNEQFFGPGTRLTVL.

This clonotype was seen more than once but under ten times. This sequence joins TRBV7-3 and TRBJ1-1; D is ambiguous. Germline V gene data show CDR1 as SGHTA and CDR2 as FQGTGA. The CDR3 totals 14 residues. Trimming cost V 5 bases and J 4 bases, with 14 bases left between them. The CDR3 region is CASSREASGTEAFF. The DNA of the CDR3 is TGTGCCAGCAGCCGTGAGGCATCGGGCACTGAAGCTTTCTTT.